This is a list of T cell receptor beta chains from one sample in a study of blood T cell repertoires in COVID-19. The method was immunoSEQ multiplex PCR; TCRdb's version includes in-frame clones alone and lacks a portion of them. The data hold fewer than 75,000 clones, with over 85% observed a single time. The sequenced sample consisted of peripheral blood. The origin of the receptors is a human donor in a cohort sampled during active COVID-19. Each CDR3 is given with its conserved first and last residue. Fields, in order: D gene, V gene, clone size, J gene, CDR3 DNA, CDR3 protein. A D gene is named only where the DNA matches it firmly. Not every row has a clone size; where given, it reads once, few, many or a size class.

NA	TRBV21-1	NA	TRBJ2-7	TGTGCCAGCAGCCTAGGGGACAGGGGGCGGCTAGCGGGAGCCTACGAGCAGTACTTC	CASSLGDRGRLAGAYEQYF
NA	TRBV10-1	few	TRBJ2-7	TGCGCCAGCACCAATCCTCCGACTAGTCAACACGAGCAGTACTTC	CASTNPPTSQHEQYF
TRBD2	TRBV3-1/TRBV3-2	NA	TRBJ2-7	TGTGCCAGCACCGGGACTAGCGGGTCCTACGAGCAGTACTTC	CASTGTSGSYEQYF
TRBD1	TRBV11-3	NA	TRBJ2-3	TGTGCCAGCAGCTTAGATCGGACAGGGGGTATCCAGTATTTT	CASSLDRTGGIQYF
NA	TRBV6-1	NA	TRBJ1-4	TGTGCCAGCAGTGAAAACGGGGAAAAACTGTTTTTT	CASSENGEKLFF
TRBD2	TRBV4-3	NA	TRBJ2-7	TGCGCCAGCAGCCAAGGACTAGCGGGGACAGACGAGCAGTACTTC	CASSQGLAGTDEQYF
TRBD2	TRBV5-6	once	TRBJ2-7	TGTGCCAGCAGCCACCGACTAGCGGGGGATTTCTACGAGCAGTACTTC	CASSHRLAGDFYEQYF
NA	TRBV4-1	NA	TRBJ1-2	TGCGCCAGCAGCCGGGGAGAAGGCTACACCTTC	CASSRGEGYTF
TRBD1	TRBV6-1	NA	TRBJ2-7	TGTGCCAGCAGTGAACAGGGGGCTTACAACGAGCAGTACTTC	CASSEQGAYNEQYF
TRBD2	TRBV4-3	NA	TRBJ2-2	TGCGCCAGCAGGTCACTAGCGGGGGACACCGGGGAGCTGTTTTTT	CASRSLAGDTGELFF